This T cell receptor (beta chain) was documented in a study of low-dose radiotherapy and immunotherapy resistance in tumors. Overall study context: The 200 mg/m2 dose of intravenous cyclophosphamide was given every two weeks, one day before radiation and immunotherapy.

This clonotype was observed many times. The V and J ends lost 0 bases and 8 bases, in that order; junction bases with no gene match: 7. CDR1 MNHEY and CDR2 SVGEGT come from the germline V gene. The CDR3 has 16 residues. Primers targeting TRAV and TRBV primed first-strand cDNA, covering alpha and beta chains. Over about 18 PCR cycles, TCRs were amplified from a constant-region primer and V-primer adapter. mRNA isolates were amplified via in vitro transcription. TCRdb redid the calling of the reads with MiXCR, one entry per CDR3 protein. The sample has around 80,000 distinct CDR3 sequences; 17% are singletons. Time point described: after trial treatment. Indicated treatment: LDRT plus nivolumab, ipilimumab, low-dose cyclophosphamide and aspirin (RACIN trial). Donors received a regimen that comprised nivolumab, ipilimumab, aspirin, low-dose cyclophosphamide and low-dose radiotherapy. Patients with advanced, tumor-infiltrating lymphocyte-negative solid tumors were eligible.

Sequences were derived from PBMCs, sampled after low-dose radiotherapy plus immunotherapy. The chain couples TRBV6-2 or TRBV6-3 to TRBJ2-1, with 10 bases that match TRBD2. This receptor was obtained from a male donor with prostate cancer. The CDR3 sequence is CASSYSSSGRLDEQFF. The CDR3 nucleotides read TGTGCCAGCAGTTACTCGAGTAGCGGGAGGCTCGATGAGCAGTTCTTC.